The 30 T cell receptor beta chains below come from one sample, sequenced in a study of PD-1 blockade in classical Hodgkin lymphoma (dated by TCRdb to 2020 to 2021). The time point label corresponds to: cycle 4 day 1 (C4D1), after more than five weeks of nivolumab. Every trial patient had relapsed after autologous stem cell transplantation, and cohorts A, B and C differed in prior brentuximab vedotin exposure. Library creation used the immunoSEQ multiplex PCR assay. Drawn from immuneACCESS, this table holds only the in-frame rearrangements with V and J called that TCRdb kept. Clones are partly lost; checked studies trace under half to an unresolved V gene and leave the rest unexplained. The sample records around 13,000 clones, 70% to 90% of which are singletons. The top ten clones comprise 15% to 20% of the sample. Sample: peripheral blood mononuclear cells (PBMCs), taken before the fourth cycle of nivolumab. The receptors shown here come from a human donor with classical Hodgkin lymphoma.

The rearrangement uses TRBV30 and TRBJ2-7; perhaps TRBD1 as D (5 bases). The CDR3 totals 12 residues. Germline values: CDR1 GTSNPN, CDR2 SVGIG (reference sequence). V was trimmed by 5 bases and J by 6 bases, leaving 14 bases between them. The CDR3 spells CAWGSGKGEQYF. For the CDR3, the DNA is TGTGCCTGGGGTTCAGGGAAAGGCGAGCAGTACTTC.

The rearrangement uses TRBV7-3 and TRBJ2-5; TRBD1 matches at 9 bases. The junction had 9 bases not matched to a gene; V was cut back by 3 bases and J by 7 bases. CDR1 is SGHTA and CDR2 is FQGTGA in the germline V gene. This CDR3 comprises 15 residues. The CDR3 bases are TGTGCCAGCAGCTTCGTACAGGGGGCTGGAGTGACCCAGTACTTC. Translated, it gives CASSFVQGAGVTQYF.

This chain links TRBV27 with TRBJ1-5, with D uncertain. The V gene's germline CDR1 is MNHEY and CDR2 SMNVEV (reference sequence). This CDR3 comprises 15 residues. Trimming cost V 5 bases and J 0 bases, with 11 bases left between them. The CDR3 region has the DNA TGTGCCAGCAGTAACTGGGGTTCTAGCAATCAGCCCCAGCATTTT. Translated, it gives CASSNWGSSNQPQHF.

V gene TRBV7-9 combines with J gene TRBJ1-4; TRBD1 matches 7 bases. After removal of 3 bases from V and 0 bases from J, the junction contained 4 bases not matched to a gene. CDR1 and CDR2 from the germline V gene are SEHNR and FQNEAQ (reference sequence). This CDR3 spans 16 amino acids. In DNA form, the CDR3 reads TGTGCCAGCAGCTTGGCGACAGGGCCAACTAATGAAAAACTGTTTTTT. It specifies CASSLATGPTNEKLFF.

In its sample, this clone was seen a few times. The rearrangement links TRBV4-3 to TRBJ2-3, with 12 bases matching TRBD2. CDR3 length equals 16 residues. Germline CDR1 LGHNA, CDR2 YSLEER. V was pared by 0 bases and J by 6 bases, with 4 bases of the junction left unmatched. The CDR3 DNA sequence: TGCGCCAGCAGCCAAGATCTAGCGGGGGGGCCGGATACGCAGTATTTT. Protein: CASSQDLAGGPDTQYF.

The sample holds a few counts of this clone. V gene TRBV4-3 combines with J gene TRBJ1-3; D is ambiguous. V was pared by 3 bases and J by 1 base, with 16 bases between. The CDR3 is 17 amino acids. CDR1 is LGHNA, CDR2 YSLEER, per germline. The CDR3 region has the DNA TGCGCCAGCAGCCAGAGATGGGCAGGTCGGTCTGGAAACACCATATATTTT. This codes for CASSQRWAGRSGNTIYF.

The chain combines TRBV27 with TRBJ1-6, with D unclear. Germline CDR1 is MNHEY and CDR2 is SMNVEV (reference sequence). V was shortened by 7 bases and J by 0 bases, with 13 bases between the two germline ends. CDR3 size: 16 residues. This CDR3 reads CASTTSWGSYNSPLHF. The CDR3 DNA follows: TGTGCCAGCACCACGTCTTGGGGCTCCTATAATTCACCCCTCCACTTT.

J is TRBJ1-5 and V is TRBV5-6; 8 positions agree with TRBD1. This CDR3 contains 16 residues. V trimming: 2 bases; J trimming: 1 base; junction bases outside the gene matches: 5. The germline V gene has CDR1 SGHDT and CDR2 YYEEEE. CDR3 sequence: CASSFQGALSNQPQHF. The CDR3 DNA reads TGTGCCAGCAGCTTTCAGGGGGCGCTGAGCAATCAGCCCCAGCATTTT. The entire variable domain, with the rest obtained from reference TRBV5-6 and TRBJ1-5, is as follows: DAGVTQSPTHLIKTRGQQVTLRCSPKSGHDTVSWYQQALGQGPQFIFQYYEEEERQRGNFPDRFSGHQFPNYSSELNVNALLLGDSALYLCASSFQGALSNQPQHFGDGTRLSIL.

V usage is TRBV4-1 and J usage is TRBJ2-2, with D unclear. The CDR3 has 11 amino acids. Trimming shortened V by 6 bases and J by 6 bases, and 5 bases separated the two germline ends. Germline V gene lookup returns CDR1 MGHRA and CDR2 YSYEKL. CDR3 nucleotides: TGCGCCAGCAGAGAGTCCGGGGAGCTGTTTTTT. This gives the protein CASRESGELFF.

V is TRBV6-5 and J is TRBJ1-2; 7 bases match TRBD1. Germline V gene sequence: CDR1 MNHEY, CDR2 SVGAGI. The CDR3 contains 14 residues. Trimming cost V 6 bases and J 4 bases; bases outside gene matches: 8. This chain's CDR3 is CASSNDRDSYGYTF. The CDR3 nucleotides are TGTGCCAGCAGCAACGATAGGGACAGCTATGGCTACACCTTC.

This clone came up once. The CDR3 DNA sequence: TGTGCCAGCAGCCCCCGGGGAAGGGGCCCGACTGAAGCTTTCTTT. Its protein product is CASSPRGRGPTEAFF. The J gene is TRBJ1-1, the V gene TRBV14; possibly TRBD1 for D (5 bases). The CDR3 is made up of 15 amino acids. Germline CDR1 and CDR2: SGHDN and FVKESK. V was shortened by 4 bases and J by 5 bases, with 17 bases between the two germline ends.

Only a few counts were recorded for this clone. The chain carries TRBV6-1 and TRBJ2-3; 14 bases fit TRBD2. Germline V gives CDR1 MNHNS, CDR2 SASEGT. The CDR3 is 15 amino acids. V was clipped by 4 bases and J by 4 bases; unmatched bases: 1. The CDR3 nucleotides read TGTGCCAGCAGTGGACTAGCGGGGGGGCCAGATACGCAGTATTTT. Protein product: CASSGLAGGPDTQYF.

V and J are TRBV2 and TRBJ2-5; 7 bases are a match to TRBD1. Looked up from germline, CDR1 is SNHLY and CDR2 is FYNNEI. V lost 4 bases and J lost 4; bases outside the gene matches: 3. The CDR3 totals 13 residues. CDR3 sequence: CASSVDRAETQYF. The CDR3 DNA follows: TGTGCCAGCAGTGTTGACAGGGCAGAGACCCAGTACTTC.

In its sample, this clone was seen a few times. The gene calls are TRBV5-4 and TRBJ1-2; TRBD1 agrees at 7 bases. The V gene's germline CDR1 is SGHNT and CDR2 YYREEE (reference sequence). CDR3 length equals 12 residues. V trimming: 1 base; J trimming: 7 bases; junction bases outside the gene matches: 1. In DNA form, the CDR3 reads TGTGCCAGCAGCTTGACAGGGGCTGGCTACACCTTC. Amino acids: CASSLTGAGYTF.

This clone has just a few counts. The chain links TRBV5-6 to TRBJ1-6; the D gene is possibly TRBD1 (6 bases). Germline assignment: CDR1 SGHDT and CDR2 YYEEEE. The CDR3 consists of 15 residues. V was pared by 2 bases and J by 5 bases, with 11 bases between. The CDR3 DNA follows: TGTGCCAGCAGCTTTAGGACAGTGAATAATTCACCCCTCCACTTT. Translating gives CASSFRTVNNSPLHF.

The rearrangement links TRBV5-6 to TRBJ1-6; D is undetermined. The germline V and J ends were trimmed by 3 bases and 0 bases, with 10 bases remaining between them. Germline CDR1 reads SGHDT; CDR2 reads YYEEEE. The CDR3 is 16 amino acids. CDR3 residues: CASSSYRSSYNSPLHF. The CDR3 nucleotides are TGTGCCAGCAGCTCCTACCGTAGCTCCTATAATTCACCCCTCCACTTT.

This clone turned up a few times. The genes are TRBV11-2 and TRBJ2-7; 7 nucleotides match TRBD1. The CDR3 is 15 residues long. V gave up 4 bases and J gave up 2 bases; unmatched junction bases: 8. Germline lookup yields CDR1 SGHAT and CDR2 FQNNGV. CDR3 in amino acids: CASSSDRTGAYEQYF. The CDR3 DNA follows: TGTGCCAGCAGCTCAGATCGGACAGGCGCCTACGAGCAGTACTTC.

The CDR3 DNA follows: TGTGCCAGCAGCTTACTCCACAGTGTGGATTACGAGCAGTACTTC. As protein: CASSLLHSVDYEQYF. This chain joins TRBV7-8 and TRBJ2-7; D ambiguous. In germline, CDR1 is SGHVS, CDR2 FQNEAQ. The ends were cut back, 2 bases at V and 4 bases at J, with 15 bases in the middle. The CDR3 runs to 15 residues.

The gene calls are TRBV7-2 and TRBJ1-1; tentative D call: TRBD1 (5 bases). The CDR3 contains 14 residues. Trimming stripped 1 base from V and 11 bases from J, with 17 bases between. Germline-derived CDR1 and CDR2 are SGHTA and FQGNSA. In DNA form, the CDR3 reads TGTGCCAGCAGCTTAGAAGGGGTTGGGCTCCGGGCTTTCTTT. Translated: CASSLEGVGLRAFF.

The chain is built from TRBV7-9 and TRBJ2-7, with D perhaps matching TRBD2 (6 bases). In germline, CDR1 is SEHNR, CDR2 FQNEAQ (reference sequence). The CDR3 totals 16 residues. V was cut by 5 bases and J by 2 bases, with 19 bases left in between. The CDR3 DNA reads TGTGCCAGCAGCCATTCTCGGGGGTTACTACCCTACGAGCAGTACTTC. Its protein is CASSHSRGLLPYEQYF.

This chain connects TRBV28 to TRBJ1-1; D remains unclear. Germline assignment: CDR1 MDHEN and CDR2 SYDVKM. The CDR3 is 15 amino acids. Trimming pared 1 base from V and 4 bases from J, leaving 13 bases between. CDR3 nucleotides: TGTGCCAGCAGTTTATATGGGATCGACGTCACTGAAGCTTTCTTT. Its protein product is CASSLYGIDVTEAFF.

The rearrangement links TRBV28 to TRBJ1-1, with 7 positions matching TRBD1. Germline CDR1 MDHEN, CDR2 SYDVKM. The CDR3 covers 14 residues. With V trimmed by 6 bases and J by 0 bases, 4 bases remained unmatched. The CDR3 nucleotides read TGTGCCAGCAGATCCCAGGGGGTGAACACTGAAGCTTTCTTT. Translation gives CASRSQGVNTEAFF.

The chain links TRBV7-2 to TRBJ2-7, with D perhaps matching TRBD1 (6 bases). This CDR3 has 14 residues. V was trimmed by 4 bases and J by 2 bases, leaving 12 bases between them. Germline CDR1 and CDR2: SGHTA and FQGNSA. As DNA, the CDR3 is TGTGCCAGCAGCTCCAGACAGGACCCCTACGAGCAGTACTTC. Translated: CASSSRQDPYEQYF.

The genes are TRBV28 and TRBJ1-5, with 7 bases matching TRBD1. Germline CDR1 is MDHEN and CDR2 is SYDVKM. The CDR3 extends over 16 amino acids. The trim removed 6 bases at V and 5 bases at J, leaving 13 bases unmatched. Here the CDR3 reads CASRSHRGNEDQPQHF. CDR3 DNA sequence: TGTGCCAGCAGATCCCACAGGGGAAATGAGGATCAGCCCCAGCATTTT.

This sequence joins TRBV7-9 and TRBJ1-1; the match to TRBD1 covers 10 bases. The CDR3 contains 16 residues. Germline trimming cut 7 bases from V and 2 bases from J; bases unmatched to any gene: 10. The germline V gene encodes CDR1 SEHNR and CDR2 FQNEAQ (reference sequence). The CDR3 loop reads CASIMGTGVRNTEAFF. Written as DNA, the CDR3 is TGTGCCAGCATCATGGGGACAGGGGTTAGAAACACTGAAGCTTTCTTT.

With respect to this clone: Within the sample, other DNA sequences also encode this same CDR3. This chain links TRBV7-2 with TRBJ2-5; 15 positions match TRBD2. The CDR3 contains 18 residues. Looked up from germline, CDR1 is SGHTA and CDR2 is FQGNSA. Trimming took 4 bases from V and 1 from J; bases not matched to a gene: 7. As DNA, the CDR3 is TGTGCCAGCAGCTCTTTAGGACTAGCGGGGGGGACCCAAGAGACCCAGTACTTC. Protein: CASSSLGLAGGTQETQYF. The full variable domain, with the rest looked up from reference TRBV7-2 and TRBJ2-5, is GAGVSQSPSNKVTEKGKDVELRCDPISGHTALYWYRQSLGQGLEFLIYFQGNSAPDKSGLPSDRFSAERTGGSVSTLTIQRTQQEDSAVYLCASSSLGLAGGTQETQYFGPGTRLLVL.

The rearrangement uses TRBV10-3 and TRBJ2-7; D is unclear. CDR1 and CDR2 (germline): ENHRY, SYGVKD. The V end lost 2 bases, the J end lost 6 bases, and 11 bases lay between the germline ends. This CDR3 has 13 residues. CDR3 DNA: TGTGCCATCAGTGAGATCCGCCTGGGCGAGCAGTACTTC. Residues: CAISEIRLGEQYF.

V gene TRBV30 combines with J gene TRBJ1-6; 8 bases match TRBD1. This CDR3 contains 17 residues. With V trimmed by 3 bases and J by 3 bases, 10 bases remained unmatched. Germline-derived CDR1 and CDR2 are GTSNPN and SVGIG (reference sequence). CDR3 nucleotides: TGTGCCTGGAGCCGTGGACAGGGCGCCTACTATAATTCACCCCTCCACTTT. It encodes CAWSRGQGAYYNSPLHF.

This chain joins TRBV4-3 and TRBJ2-5, with D maybe TRBD1 (5 bases). The last part of the DNA fits TRBJ2-7 better; the J call may be wrong. Per the germline V gene, CDR1 is LGHNA and CDR2 is YSLEER. This CDR3 contains 15 residues. The CDR3 region is CASSLGREDPYEQYF. As DNA, the CDR3 is TGCGCCAGCAGCCTGGGGCGAGAAGATCCCTACGAGCAGTACTTC.

This chain joins TRBV9 and TRBJ2-7; D unclear. The CDR3 totals 12 residues. Germline CDR1 is SGDLS and CDR2 is YYNGEE. V lost 4 bases and J lost 6, with 11 bases in between. CDR3 loop: CASSQDRSEQYF. In nucleotides, the CDR3 is TGTGCCAGCAGCCAAGATAGGAGCGAGCAGTACTTC.